The source of this T cell receptor beta chain is a study of cytomegalovirus exposure and HLA in healthy donors. PCR was performed using 60 Vbeta and 13 Jbeta primers. Some clones are missing from TCRdb's copy, which holds only in-frame ones; the method was immunoSEQ multiplex PCR. The sample lists more than 140,000 clones, roughly 64% occurring once. V lost 3 bases and J 2 bases, leaving 10 bases between the germline ends. The CDR3 is made up of 14 amino acids. Germline assignment: CDR1 SNHLY and CDR2 FYNNEI. The receptor was derived from a young woman in good health and CMV-seropositive. Sequenced: PBMCs. V usage is TRBV2 and J usage is TRBJ1-2; D unresolved. The CDR3 DNA is TGTGCCAGCAGTGACAGGTCGGGGAACTATGGCTACACCTTC. This codes for CASSDRSGNYGYTF.